This T cell receptor (beta chain) was observed in a study of tumor and adjacent non-tumor tissue in lung cancer. Overall study findings and caveats: Normal lung showed higher cumulative top 100 clone frequency than tumor.

A modified ARM-PCR protocol with three rounds of nested PCR amplified TCRbeta. TCRdb processed the multiplex PCR reads anew with MiXCR; each CDR3 protein has one entry. Counted here are some 95,000 distinct CDR3 sequences, about 80% occurring once; the ten biggest clones make up 30%. RNA was extracted from bulk tissue without any cell sorting. The normal lung tissue was taken more than 3 cm from the tumor edge. Trimming cost V 3 bases and J 2 bases, with 13 bases left between them. The CDR3 length is 15 residues. This clonotype was detected many times. Its cognate antigen is unknown. The chain uses TRBV12-3 or TRBV12-4 and TRBJ1-2; D may be TRBD1 (6 bases). This receptor was taken from a man aged 55 to 70 with small cell lung cancer. The specimen was distant non-tumor lung tissue. The DNA for the CDR3 is TGTGCCAGCAGTTTGGCAGGGGAAGGGAACTATGGCTACACCTTC. Translation: CASSLAGEGNYGYTF.